The clone carrying this T cell receptor (beta chain) has a single count. Clones were sequenced by immunoSEQ multiplex PCR, and TCRdb holds only the in-frame ones, with some missing. The data hold about 190,000 clones, with 70% to 90% observed a single time. This entry is derived from a study of blood T cell repertoires in COVID-19. Study members were between about 18 and 95 years old and lived in roughly 24 US regions. The V and J ends lost 4 bases and 1 base, in that order; junction bases with no gene match: 4. The CDR3 extends over 13 amino acids. Germline V gene data show CDR1 as SQVTM and CDR2 as ANQGSEA.

This TCR was sampled from a woman aged 40 to 49 in a cohort exposed to, infected with or recovered from COVID-19 (not recorded which). Sequenced material: PBMCs or T cells enriched from blood (not recorded which). The genes are TRBV29-1 and TRBJ2-7; 7 positions match TRBD2. CDR3 sequence reads: CSVGLAASYEQYF. For the CDR3, the DNA is TGCAGCGTTGGCCTAGCGGCTTCCTACGAGCAGTACTTC.